This T cell receptor (beta chain) was captured by sequencing in a study of shared clonotypes between healthy human individuals. Generated by immunoSEQ multiplex PCR, the TCRdb table keeps only in-frame clones and is missing some. Of some 1 million clones listed, more than 65% are singletons. To note about this clone: Different DNA sequences within this sample yield the same CDR3.

CDR3 length: 13 amino acids. Germline V gene sequence: CDR1 KGHSH, CDR2 LQKENI. V shed 1 base and J shed 2 bases, with 5 bases lying between them. V is TRBV18 and J is TRBJ2-5, with no clear D. The origin of this receptor is a man aged 18-30 years in good health. Sequencing was done on a sample of memory CD4+ T cells sorted from blood. Specified subset: CD45RA-negative fraction. The CDR3 loop is CASSPRDQETQYF. The CDR3 nucleotides read TGTGCCAGCTCACCACGGGATCAAGAGACCCAGTACTTC.